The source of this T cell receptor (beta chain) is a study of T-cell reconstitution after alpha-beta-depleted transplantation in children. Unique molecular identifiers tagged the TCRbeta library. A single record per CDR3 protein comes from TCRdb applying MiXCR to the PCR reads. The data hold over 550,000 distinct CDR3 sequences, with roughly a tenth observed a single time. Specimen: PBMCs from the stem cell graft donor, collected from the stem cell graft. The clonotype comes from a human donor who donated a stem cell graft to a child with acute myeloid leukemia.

CDR3 sequence (DNA): TGTGCCAGTAGTATAAGTGGTGGGGGCACTGAAGCTTTCTTT. Amino acid sequence: CASSISGGGTEAFF. This sequence joins TRBV19 and TRBJ1-1; possible D gene TRBD1, 5 bases. The CDR3 has 14 amino acids. V was trimmed by 2 bases and J by 4 bases, leaving 11 bases between them. The germline CDR1 and CDR2 sequences are LNHDA and SQIVND (reference sequence).